The following is a TCR beta chain sequence with its context. The data are from a study of blood T cell repertoires in COVID-19. V was trimmed by 6 bases and J by 3 bases, leaving 19 bases between them. The CDR3 covers 16 residues. Germline V gene lookup returns CDR1 MNHEY and CDR2 SMNVEV (reference sequence). Original data processing: Nucleated cell number was recorded as an estimate derived from reference gene primer amplification. The protocol was immunoSEQ multiplex PCR, while the TCRdb copy is restricted to in-frame clones and leaves out a portion. That table supplies the V and J calls and clone size; D and trimming were determined from the DNA. Among 200,000 to 250,000 clones listed, roughly 84% were seen once.

The chain carries TRBV27 and TRBJ2-3, with D maybe TRBD2 (6 bases). The sequence derives from a middle-aged man with active or convalescent COVID-19. Sequencing was done on a sample of peripheral blood. The CDR3 coding sequence is TGTGCCAGCAGACAGGCGGGGCGGTGGGCAACAGATACGCAGTATTTT. It specifies CASRQAGRWATDTQYF.